The T cell receptor (beta chain) described here comes from a study of T cell responses to AZD1222 COVID-19 vaccine. Whole-study findings and limits: Targets within unmutated variant regions were reportedly found for nearly half of spike-specific TCRs. With dominance at 160-218 and 743-854, vaccine-associated CD4 TCRs spanned spike. Clonal diversity may have been underestimated, and the donors were mostly white British, with more females than males. Repertoires were obtained only post-peak T cell response.

Clones were sequenced by immunoSEQ multiplex PCR, and TCRdb holds only the in-frame ones, with some missing. The data contain more than 150,000 clones, about 91% of them singletons. Regarding this clone: The antigen is undetermined.

Per germline, CDR1 SQVTM and CDR2 ANQGSEA. The CDR3 contains 13 residues. V lost 4 bases and J lost 2, with 10 bases in between. The rearrangement uses TRBV29-1 and TRBJ2-3; D possibly corresponds to TRBD1 (6 bases). The clonotype was recovered from an adult who received the AZD1222 COVID-19 vaccine. Material: peripheral blood, obtained 28 days after the second AZD1222 dose. As DNA, the CDR3 is TGCAGCGTTGGTTGGACAGCCACAGATACGCAGTATTTT. It specifies CSVGWTATDTQYF.